This paragraph reports one T cell receptor beta chain. No cognate antigen has been identified for it. No per-base quality is available; no much larger clone lies one base away. Enrolling through a virtual design, the prospective study's participants ranged in age from roughly 18 to 89 years and lived across 20 to 25 United States geographic areas. Cohort assignment in the prospective study relied on participant-reported clinical history from a screening survey and a study questionnaire. Exposed participants had been in contact with someone with a PCR-confirmed or clinician-diagnosed COVID-19 case within 2 weeks of study entry. In the prospective study, mobile phlebotomists collected whole blood, serum and a nasopharyngeal or oropharyngeal swab from each participant. Additional blood draws and questionnaires over an approximately 2-month period could optionally be provided by prospective study participants. Blood samples from the prospective study were shipped frozen or at room temperature prior to DNA extraction.

This entry comes from a study of blood T cell repertoires in COVID-19 (dated by TCRdb to the early 2020s). Describing the broader study: Samples covering the acute and convalescent phases of COVID-19 were provided by collaborators in the United States, Italy and Spain. The material from the prospective study consisted of cDNA or gDNA derived from T cells, B-cell-depleted T cells, or PBMCs. Deeply sampled blood TCRbeta repertoires from subjects exposed to, actively infected with, or recovered from COVID-19 were included in the dataset. The repertoires were released in a freely available public database intended as a resource for research on the immune response to SARS-CoV-2. Samples came from the ongoing ImmuneRACE study (first 160 participants) plus 1,254 subjects from 6 global collaborators. A de-identified subject ID, COVID-19 status, age in years and sex were almost always included in the sample metadata. HLA class I and class II types, where available, came from metadata supplied by the sample provider rather than from assay-based typing.

The research as a whole found: How much clinical and demographic metadata was included differed by source and by participant, and the metadata was provided uncurated.

Sequences SGHAT (CDR1) and FQNNGV (CDR2) are obtained from the germline V gene. The cysteine opens and the phenylalanine closes a CDR3 of 16 amino acids. Only the CDR3 region is kept as DNA, spanning 48 bases read in frame from base 1. V is shortened by 0 bases, J by 1 base, and the region joining them spans 9 bases. The immunoSEQ Assay, a bias-controlled multiplex PCR, was used to amplify TCRbeta CDR3 regions from genomic DNA. The authors processed their data as follows. The number of nucleated cells in each sample was estimated by amplification of reference gene primers within the assay. Sequence reads were collapsed and filtered to measure the absolute abundance of every unique TCRbeta CDR3 rearrangement. Productive Simpson clonality was computed per sample as the square root of Simpson's diversity index over productive rearrangements. TCRdb mirrors the immuneACCESS table, restricted to in-frame sequences. Some clones are absent from its copies; in checked studies, under half trace to an unresolved V gene, and the reason for the others is unknown. The DNA was the basis for D and trimming; V, J and clone size are from that table. The table for this sample lists under 250,000 clones; under 90% of them were counted only once. Together, the top ten hold approximately 4% of the sample.

Recombination joined TRBV11-2 with TRBJ2-2; the D gene is perhaps TRBD2, from 6 matching bases. This clonotype was sampled from a woman aged 40 to 55 who had been exposed to COVID-19. The sequenced material came from PBMCs or T cells enriched from blood (not recorded which). The CDR3 region: CASSLDWGVNTGELFF. The nucleotide sequence reads as follows: TGTGCCAGCAGCTTAGATTGGGGGGTGAACACCGGGGAGCTGTTTTTT.